The 13 T cell receptor beta chains given below trace back to one sample, sequenced in a study of naive and memory T cell subsets. Four PCR rounds used nested alpha and beta constant region primers plus the SP2 primer. TCRdb analysed the UMI-ligation and nested PCR reads with MiXCR anew, one entry per CDR3 protein. The sample includes tens of thousands of distinct CDR3 sequences, roughly 5.2% of them seen just once. TCR cDNA received a 3' ligated oligonucleotide that carried a UMI. The sequencing input was blood. These receptors were taken from an adult in good health.

This clonotype has ten or more counts. The chain combines TRBV6-6 with TRBJ2-3, with 8 bases fitting TRBD2. This CDR3 is built from 14 residues. Per germline, CDR1 MNHNY and CDR2 SVGAGI (reference sequence). With V trimmed by 8 bases and J by 3 bases, 7 bases remained unmatched. CDR3 sequence (DNA): TGTGCCAGCGCCCGGGGGGGTGAGACAGATACGCAGTATTTT. Translated, it gives CASARGGETDTQYF.

Within the sample, this clonotype is medium-sized (0.01 to 0.1%). Because it lacks the conserved phenylalanine or tryptophan at the end, this CDR3 is likely a read error. The limits of the CDR3 on the DNA are not certain, so only TCRdb's listed CDR3 is given. J is TRBJ2-1 and V is TRBV20-1; the D segment call TRBD1 is taken from the table without a DNA check. The germline CDR1 and CDR2 sequences are DFQATT and SNEGSKA (reference sequence). The CDR3 length equals 11 residues, ends included. CDR3 residues: CSAPTGGRVFD.

This clonotype was counted ten times or more. J is TRBJ1-5 and V is TRBV30; no clear D. Trimming pared 2 bases from V and 11 bases from J, leaving 13 bases between. The germline gives CDR1 GTSNPN, CDR2 SVGIG (reference sequence). CDR3 length equals 12 residues. The CDR3 sequence is CAWSILGGSQHF. The DNA of the CDR3 is TGTGCCTGGAGTATCCTCGGCGGGTCCCAGCATTTT.

The chain combines TRBV12-3 or TRBV12-4 with TRBJ1-2, with 8 bases identical to TRBD1. Germline trimming cut 5 bases from V and 7 bases from J; bases unmatched to any gene: 12. This CDR3 has 15 amino acids. CDR3 sequence reads: CASSHNSQGAGGYTF. The CDR3 DNA follows: TGTGCCAGCAGTCATAATTCTCAGGGGGCCGGTGGCTACACCTTC.

The sample holds many counts of this clonotype. The genes are TRBV27 and TRBJ2-7, with TRBD2 identical over 8 bases. The ends lost 3 bases at V and 5 bases at J; junction bases unmatched: 6. In germline, CDR1 is MNHEY, CDR2 SMNVEV (reference sequence). CDR3 length: 14 amino acids. The CDR3 DNA sequence: TGTGCCAGCAGTTTCTCCGGGACTAGGAACGAGCAGTACTTC. Its translation: CASSFSGTRNEQYF.

At least ten counts were recorded for this clonotype. V usage is TRBV4-2 and J usage is TRBJ1-5; D may be TRBD1 (6 bases). The CDR3 totals 15 residues. Germline lookup yields CDR1 LGHNA and CDR2 YNFKEQ. The V end was cut by 0 bases, the J end by 6 bases, with 12 bases between. This chain's CDR3 is CASSQDRGSSQPQHF. The CDR3 nucleotides are TGTGCCAGCAGCCAAGACAGGGGAAGTAGTCAGCCCCAGCATTTT.

In regard to this clonotype: The junction departs from germline at one end; a sequencing error may be responsible. This chain links TRBV7-9 with TRBJ1-4; D remains unclear. The CDR3 has 12 amino acids. Germline lookup yields CDR1 SEHNR and CDR2 FQNEAQ (reference sequence). The chain's CDR3 is CAISFQAEKLFF. DNA for the CDR3: TGTGCCATCAGCTTCCAGGCCGAAAAACTGTTTTTT. The full variable domain, completed using reference TRBV7-9 and TRBJ1-4, is DTGVSQNPRHKITKRGQNVTFRCDPISEHNRLYWYRQTLGQGPEFLTYFQNEAQLEKSRLLSDRFSAERPKGSFSTLEIQRTEQGDSAMYLCAISFQAEKLFFGSGTQLSVL.

Sample share makes this clonotype medium-sized. V usage is TRBV12-3 or TRBV12-4 and J usage is TRBJ2-2; 15 bases are shared with TRBD2. CDR3 length equals 16 residues. The junction had 4 bases not matched to a gene; V was cut back by 6 bases and J by 5 bases. DNA for the CDR3: TGTGCCAGCAGGGCCGGGACTAGCGGGAGGACCGGGGAGCTGTTTTTT. Amino acids: CASRAGTSGRTGELFF.

This clonotype was detected only a few times. The J gene is TRBJ2-3, the V gene TRBV6-2 or TRBV6-3, with TRBD1 matching 9 bases. Germline lookup yields CDR1 MNHEY and CDR2 SVGEGT. This CDR3 is built from 19 residues. V shed 7 bases, J shed 0 bases, and the junction held 17 bases outside the gene matches. DNA of the CDR3: TGTGCCAGCACCTCCGGAGGCCGGGACAGGGTTTTAAGCACAGATACGCAGTATTTT. Its translation: CASTSGGRDRVLSTDTQYF.

The V and J genes are TRBV4-2 and TRBJ1-3; maybe TRBD1 (5 bases). In germline, CDR1 is LGHNA, CDR2 YNFKEQ. The CDR3 is made up of 17 amino acids. Deletions cut 0 bases from V and 2 bases from J, with 14 bases between. CDR3 DNA sequence: TGTGCCAGCAGCCAAGATCGGGGGACCGATGCTGGAAACACCATATATTTT. This encodes CASSQDRGTDAGNTIYF.

The rearrangement links TRBV5-4 to TRBJ2-7, with 8 nucleotides matching TRBD2. The V and J ends lost 4 bases and 0 bases, in that order; junction bases with no gene match: 6. Germline CDR1 SGHNT, CDR2 YYREEE (reference sequence). The CDR3 loop spans 15 amino acids. In DNA, the CDR3 is TGTGCCAGCAGCGCAGAAGCGGGAGACTCCTACGAGCAGTACTTC. Its protein product is CASSAEAGDSYEQYF.

This clonotype was recorded at least ten times. The chain is built from TRBV6-2 or TRBV6-3 and TRBJ2-1; maybe TRBD2 (5 bases). This CDR3 contains 16 residues. V lost 2 bases to trimming and J lost 0 bases, with 11 bases between them. Germline CDR1 is MNHEY and CDR2 is SVGEGT. Written as DNA, the CDR3 is TGTGCCAGCAGTTACGGGATGGGGAGCTCCTACAATGAGCAGTTCTTC. Amino acid sequence: CASSYGMGSSYNEQFF.

There are many counts of this clonotype. The chain carries TRBV10-2 and TRBJ1-1, with D perhaps matching TRBD1 (5 bases). The CDR3 contains 15 residues. V shed 3 bases and J shed 4 bases, with 15 bases lying between them. Germline V gives CDR1 WSHSY, CDR2 SAAADI. The CDR3: CASSESGRAVTEAFF. Here the CDR3 DNA reads TGCGCCAGCAGTGAATCGGGCAGGGCTGTCACTGAAGCTTTCTTT.